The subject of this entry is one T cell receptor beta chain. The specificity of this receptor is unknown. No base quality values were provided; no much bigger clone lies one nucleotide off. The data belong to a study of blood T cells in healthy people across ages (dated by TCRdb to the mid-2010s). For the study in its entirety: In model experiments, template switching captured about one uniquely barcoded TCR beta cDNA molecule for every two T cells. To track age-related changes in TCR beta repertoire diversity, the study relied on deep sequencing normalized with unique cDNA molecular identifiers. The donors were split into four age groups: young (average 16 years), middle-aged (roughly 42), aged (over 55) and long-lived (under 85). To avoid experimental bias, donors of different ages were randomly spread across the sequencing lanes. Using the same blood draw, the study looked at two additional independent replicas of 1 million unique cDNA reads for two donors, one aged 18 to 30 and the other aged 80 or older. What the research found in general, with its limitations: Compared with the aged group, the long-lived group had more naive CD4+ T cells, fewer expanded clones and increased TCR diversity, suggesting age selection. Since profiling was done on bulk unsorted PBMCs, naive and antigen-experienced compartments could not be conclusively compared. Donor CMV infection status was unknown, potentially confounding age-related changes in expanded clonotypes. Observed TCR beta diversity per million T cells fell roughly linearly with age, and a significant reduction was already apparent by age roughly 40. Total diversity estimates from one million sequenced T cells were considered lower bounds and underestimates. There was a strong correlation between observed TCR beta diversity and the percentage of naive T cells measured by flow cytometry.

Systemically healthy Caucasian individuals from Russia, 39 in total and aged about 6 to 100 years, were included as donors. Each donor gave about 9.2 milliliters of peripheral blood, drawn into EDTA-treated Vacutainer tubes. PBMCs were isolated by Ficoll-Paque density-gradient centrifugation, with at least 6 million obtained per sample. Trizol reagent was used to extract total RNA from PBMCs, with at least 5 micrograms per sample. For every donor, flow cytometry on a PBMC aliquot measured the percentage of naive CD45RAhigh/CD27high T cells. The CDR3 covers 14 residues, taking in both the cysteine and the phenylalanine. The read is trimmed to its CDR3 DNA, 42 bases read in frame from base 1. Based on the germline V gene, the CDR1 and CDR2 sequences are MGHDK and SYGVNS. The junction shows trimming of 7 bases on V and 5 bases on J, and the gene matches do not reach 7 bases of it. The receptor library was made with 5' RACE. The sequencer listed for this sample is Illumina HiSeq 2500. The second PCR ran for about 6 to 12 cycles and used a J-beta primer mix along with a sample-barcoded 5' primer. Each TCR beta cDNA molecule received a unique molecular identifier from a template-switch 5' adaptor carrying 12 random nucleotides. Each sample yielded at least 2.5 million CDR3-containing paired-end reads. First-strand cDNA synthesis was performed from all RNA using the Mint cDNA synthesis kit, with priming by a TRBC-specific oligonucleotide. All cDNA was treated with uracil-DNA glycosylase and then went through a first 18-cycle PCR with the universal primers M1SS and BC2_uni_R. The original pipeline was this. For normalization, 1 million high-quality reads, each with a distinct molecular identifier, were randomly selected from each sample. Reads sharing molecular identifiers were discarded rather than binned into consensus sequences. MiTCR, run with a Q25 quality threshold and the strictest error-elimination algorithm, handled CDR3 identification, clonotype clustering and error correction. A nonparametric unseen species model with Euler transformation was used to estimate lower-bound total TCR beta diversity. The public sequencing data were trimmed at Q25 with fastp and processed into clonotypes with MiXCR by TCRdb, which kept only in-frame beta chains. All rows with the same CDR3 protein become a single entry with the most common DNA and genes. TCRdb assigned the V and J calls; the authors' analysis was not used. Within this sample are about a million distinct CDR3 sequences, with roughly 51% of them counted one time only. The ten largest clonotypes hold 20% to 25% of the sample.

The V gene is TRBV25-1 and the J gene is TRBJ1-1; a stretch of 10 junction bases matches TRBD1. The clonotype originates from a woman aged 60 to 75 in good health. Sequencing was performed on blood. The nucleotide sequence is TGTGCCAGCAAAGGACAGGGGGAAGTGACTGAAGCTTTCTTT. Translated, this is CASKGQGEVTEAFF. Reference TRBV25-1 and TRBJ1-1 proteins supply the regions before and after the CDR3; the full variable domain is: EADIYQTPRYLVIGTGKKITLECSQTMGHDKMYWYQQDPGMELHLIHYSYGVNSTEKGDLSSESTVSRIRTEHFPLTLESARPSHTSQYLCASKGQGEVTEAFFGQGTRLTVV.